The 8 T cell receptor beta chains below all came from one sample that was sequenced in a study of blood T cell repertoires in COVID-19 (dated by TCRdb to 2020 to 2021). Library creation used the immunoSEQ multiplex PCR assay. TCRdb mirrors the immuneACCESS table, restricted to in-frame sequences. Some clones are absent from its copies; in checked studies, under half trace to an unresolved V gene, and the reason for the others is unknown. Here the sample has about 270,000 clones; 85% to 90% occur a single time. The ten largest make up 4.1% of the sample. Sequenced input: PBMCs or T cells enriched from blood (not recorded which). These receptors all come from a woman in her twenties or thirties with acute COVID-19.

This sequence joins TRBV4-1 and TRBJ2-7, with 9 bases identical to TRBD1. This CDR3 is 14 amino acids long. Trimming at V came to 1 base and at J to 5 bases, leaving 3 bases not matched to a gene. Germline CDR1 MGHRA, CDR2 YSYEKL. CDR3 DNA sequence: TGCGCCAGCAGCCAAGGGGACAGGGAGAACGAGCAGTACTTC. Its translation is CASSQGDRENEQYF.

V is TRBV30 and J is TRBJ1-1; D is unresolved. The CDR3 length is 13 residues. The V end was cut by 0 bases, the J end by 8 bases, with 13 bases between. Germline CDR1 reads GTSNPN; CDR2 reads SVGIG (reference sequence). CDR3 amino acids: CAWSVNYRLEAFF. Here the CDR3 DNA reads TGTGCCTGGAGTGTAAACTATAGGTTGGAAGCTTTCTTT.

The chain recombines TRBV28 with TRBJ1-5; the match to TRBD1 covers 9 bases. This CDR3 comprises 16 residues. Germline V gene sequence: CDR1 MDHEN, CDR2 SYDVKM. Unmatched junction bases numbered 6, after V lost 6 bases and J lost 0 bases. Here the CDR3 DNA reads TGTGCCAGCAGCGCCGGGACAGGGATTAGCAATCAGCCCCAGCATTTT. It codes for CASSAGTGISNQPQHF.

The V gene is TRBV28, the J gene TRBJ2-1, with a possible D match to TRBD2 (7 bases). Trimming took off 1 base at V and 9 bases at J, with 13 bases between the two ends. Looked up from germline, CDR1 is MDHEN and CDR2 is SYDVKM. This CDR3 has 14 amino acids. CDR3 nucleotide sequence: TGTGCCAGCAGTTTATTCGGGGGGCAGGGTGAGCAGTTCTTC. As protein: CASSLFGGQGEQFF.

CDR3 sequence (DNA): TGCGCCAGCAGCCAAGAAAAGTCAGGGGGCGCATATGGGTATGGCTACACCTTC. Residues: CASSQEKSGGAYGYGYTF. The gene calls are TRBV4-3 and TRBJ1-2, with 8 bases matching TRBD1. The germline CDR1 and CDR2 sequences are LGHNA and YSLEER. V dropped 0 bases and J dropped 5; count of bases not matched to a gene: 14. This CDR3 has 18 amino acids.

This chain uses TRBV6-1 with TRBJ2-2; tentative D call: TRBD1 (5 bases). CDR3 length equals 16 residues. Trimming removed 0 bases from V and 4 bases from J, with 12 bases in between. Germline V gene data show CDR1 as MNHNS and CDR2 as SASEGT. CDR3 sequence: CASSEAAGFGTGELFF. CDR3 coding DNA: TGTGCCAGCAGTGAAGCAGCAGGGTTTGGCACCGGGGAGCTGTTTTTT.

The chain couples TRBV11-3 to TRBJ2-2; D is possibly TRBD1 (5 bases). V lost 2 bases, J lost 0 bases, and 7 bases lay in between. There are 15 residues in the CDR3. Germline CDR1 is SGHNT and CDR2 is YENEEA. This CDR3 reads CASSLQGPNTGELFF. For the CDR3, the DNA is TGTGCCAGCAGCTTACAGGGCCCGAACACCGGGGAGCTGTTTTTT.

The V call is TRBV7-2, the J call TRBJ2-1; D unclear. The CDR3 contains 15 residues. V lost 5 bases, J lost 0 bases, and 11 bases lay in between. The germline CDR1 and CDR2 sequences are SGHTA and FQGNSA. CDR3 in amino acids: CASSLTRSSYNEQFF. CDR3 nucleotide sequence: TGTGCCAGCAGCCTAACACGGAGCTCCTACAATGAGCAGTTCTTC.